This T cell receptor beta chain is drawn from a study of human T cells and chemical hapten exposure (dated by TCRdb to the early 2020s). Background for the entire study: For sensitization, 2% DPC in acetone was applied to a roughly 2 cm by roughly 2 cm area of upper inner arm skin. Patch tests used Finn chambers with 0.01% DPC on the upper back, scored after 6 days by International Contact Dermatitis Research Group standards. The mostly female patient cohort included alopecia areata with under or over 50% scalp involvement, alopecia totalis and alopecia universalis. For TCR sequencing, blood came from over 25 alopecia patients at anywhere from one to four time points (pre-sensitization, 2, 6 and 24 weeks). Patient blood was sampled pre-sensitization (week 0) and at 2, 6 and about 24 weeks after DPC sensitization. In alopecia patients, the study followed how the peripheral blood TCR repertoire changed in vivo over primary and secondary sensitization to diphenylcyclopropenone (DPC), a hapten. The libraries were sequenced as a pool, and the TCR yield per sample differed mostly because of small variations in library volumes within the pool. Weekly therapeutic DPC doses were additionally applied to the scalp of patients throughout the roughly 22-week study period. Broader findings and caveats from the paper: Patch test score correlated positively with the number of PT1 expanded TCRs, reaching significance at thresholds 8, 16 and 32 but not at 4. Because all patients had alopecia, a presumed autoimmune disease, the immune response of the patients might differ from that of healthy individuals. The number of TCRs above 1 in 1000 frequency did not change with DPC sensitization; there was no evidence of global repertoire structure alterations. Significantly more large CDR3 similarity clusters were formed by expanded TCRs than by pre-sensitization or healthy control sets, consistent with antigen-driven responses. After repeated subsampling, the strength of the expansion versus patch-test correlation and the threshold at which it became significant changed.

Explained via the paper, the time point label denotes: pre-sensitization, week 0. The treatment or condition label here, explained by the study, means: therapeutic diphenylcyclopropenone sensitization with weekly scalp DPC. At each patch-test visit, blood was drawn before the patch test was applied. To be eligible, patients had to be aged 18 to 70, diagnosed with alopecia and judged suitable for DPC therapy, while pregnant patients were excluded. Total RNA was extracted from unfractionated whole blood collected in Tempus Blood RNA tubes. At the junction V is shortened by 2 bases and J by 1 base; bases outside the gene matches: 3. The CDR3 goes from the cysteine to the phenylalanine over 15 residues. The CDR3 DNA has 45 bases and is translated from base 1. The method behind the library was RACE. TCRdb names NextSeq 500 as the instrument used. Library preparation attached unique molecular identifiers to individual cDNA molecules for quantitative, reproducible TCR counting. For every blood RNA sample, sequencing covered both the TCR alpha and TCR beta chains. Per the source publication's procedure: A median of about 89,000 TCRs per sample was observed, with a range of 23,224 to 690,600. V, J and CDR3 annotation of the TCR reads was carried out using the Decombinator software suite. To make PS versus PT1 abundance plots, every sample was subsampled to the same number of TCRs (28,000). TCRs were defined as expanded if absent before sensitization and observed at least eight times at the 2-week time point. TCRdb took the public reads, trimmed them with fastp at Q25, ran MiXCR for clone calling and kept in-frame beta chains. For every CDR3 protein sequence, its rows merge into one entry that carries the most common genes and DNA. The V and J calls here are based on TCRdb, not the publication. Recorded for this sample are some 70,000 distinct CDR3 sequences; roughly 11% of them occurred a single time. The top ten clones comprise 5% to 5.5% of the sample.

For this clonotype: Which antigen it targets is not known. Nothing much larger sits one base from this clone, and base qualities are not available.

This clonotype was obtained from a woman aged 45 to 65 with alopecia areata. Some clones in this sample may be carry-over from other donors' samples. The source was whole blood, collected in connection with sensitization to the hapten diphenylcyclopropenone (DPC). Rearrangement joined TRBV12-3 or TRBV12-4 to TRBJ2-3; TRBD1 fits 7 bases in the junction. The DNA reads TGTGCCAGCAGTTTAAGACAGGGTGGCACAGATACGCAGTATTTT. This translates into CASSLRQGGTDTQYF.